These 9 T cell receptor beta chains share one sample of origin, sequenced in a study of human T cells and chemical hapten exposure. MiXCR, run by TCRdb on the RACE reads, gives a single entry per CDR3 protein. The sample lists tens of thousands of distinct CDR3 sequences, 9.5% to 11% occurring once. Time point denoted: patch test 2, 6 weeks after DPC sensitization. Treatment specified: therapeutic diphenylcyclopropenone sensitization with weekly scalp DPC. The specimen comprised whole blood, sampled in connection with sensitization to the hapten diphenylcyclopropenone (DPC). These receptors originate from a man between 40 and 49 years old with alopecia areata. Some clones in this sample may be carry-over from other donors' samples.

This clonotype was observed a few times. The chain carries TRBV14 and TRBJ1-3, with D unresolved. There are 16 residues in the CDR3. Per germline, CDR1 SGHDN and CDR2 FVKESK. Trimming removed 0 bases at V and 2 bases at J, with 11 bases between. For the CDR3, the DNA is TGTGCCAGCAGCCAAGATCTAGGACTGGCTGGAAACACCATATATTTT. Protein: CASSQDLGLAGNTIYF.

This rearrangement joins TRBV7-2 to TRBJ2-3; 11 nucleotides align to TRBD2. CDR3 length: 18 residues. V lost 5 bases to trimming and J lost 2 bases; unmatched junction nucleotides: 12. Germline V gene data show CDR1 as SGHTA and CDR2 as FQGNSA. CDR3 sequence: CASSPGEGTSGLTDTQYF. The CDR3 DNA is TGTGCCAGCAGCCCTGGGGAGGGGACTAGCGGACTCACAGATACGCAGTATTTT.

Many counts were recorded for this clonotype. The chain uses TRBV6-1 and TRBJ1-5; D is ambiguous. The V gene's germline CDR1 is MNHNS and CDR2 SASEGT. V lost 0 bases and J 0 bases, leaving 6 bases between the germline ends. This CDR3 has 15 residues. This CDR3 is CASSEAVYSNQPQHF. The DNA for the CDR3 is TGTGCCAGCAGTGAAGCAGTATATAGCAATCAGCCCCAGCATTTT.

This clonotype is a singleton in its sample. A much larger clone lies a single base off, so this may be a read error. The chain employs TRBV28 and TRBJ1-2, with a weak D call TRBD1 (5 bases). This CDR3 comprises 15 residues. Germline loops: CDR1 MDHEN, CDR2 SYDVKM. The CDR3 protein is CAGSQEGIRVRGYTF. The CDR3, as DNA: TGTGCCGGCAGCCAAGAGGGGATCAGGGTGCGGGGCTACACCTTC.

The V and J genes are TRBV3-1 and TRBJ2-3; perhaps TRBD2 as D (5 bases). Trimming removed 4 bases from V and 0 bases from J, with 11 bases in between. This CDR3 comprises 15 residues. Germline-derived CDR1 and CDR2 are LGHDT and YNNKEL (reference sequence). CDR3 sequence: CASSLGAVSTDTQYF. In nucleotides, the CDR3 is TGTGCCAGCAGCCTGGGAGCAGTTAGCACAGATACGCAGTATTTT.

Comments on this clonotype: One junction end does not reproduce the germline sequence, and a read error may be involved. CDR3 nucleotides: TGTGCTAGCAGCCCCGGGCTAGCGGGAGACGCCCAGTACTTC. Protein: CASSPGLAGDAQYF. The chain carries TRBV7-7 and TRBJ2-5; 10 nucleotides match TRBD2. The germline V gene has CDR1 SSHAT and CDR2 FNYEAQ (reference sequence). This CDR3 comprises 14 residues.

The rearrangement uses TRBV13 and TRBJ2-7; D is unresolved. CDR1 is PRHDT, CDR2 FYEKMQ, per germline (reference sequence). This CDR3 has 12 residues. Trimming took 0 bases from V and 6 from J, leaving 6 bases between them. The CDR3 region is CASSLGQFEQYV. CDR3 in DNA: TGTGCCAGCAGCTTAGGACAGTTCGAGCAGTACGTC.

This clonotype appeared a few times. J is TRBJ2-2 and V is TRBV6-2 or TRBV6-3; D possibly corresponds to TRBD2 (6 bases). V was cut by 5 bases and J by 9 bases, with 16 bases left in between. The CDR3 is 14 amino acids. CDR1 is MNHEY and CDR2 is SVGEGT in the germline V gene. CDR3 coding DNA: TGTGCCAGCAGTGGGGGACTTCCTTCTTGGGAGCTGTTTTTT. This codes for CASSGGLPSWELFF.

The rearrangement joins TRBV20-1 to TRBJ2-1; 10 bases fit TRBD2. The CDR3 contains 13 residues. With 5 bases clipped from V and 7 bases from J, the junction kept 5 bases outside the gene matches. The germline V gene encodes CDR1 DFQATT and CDR2 SNEGSKA (reference sequence). CDR3 region: CSAPGTSENEQFF. As DNA, the CDR3 is TGCAGTGCTCCTGGGACTAGCGAGAATGAGCAGTTCTTC.